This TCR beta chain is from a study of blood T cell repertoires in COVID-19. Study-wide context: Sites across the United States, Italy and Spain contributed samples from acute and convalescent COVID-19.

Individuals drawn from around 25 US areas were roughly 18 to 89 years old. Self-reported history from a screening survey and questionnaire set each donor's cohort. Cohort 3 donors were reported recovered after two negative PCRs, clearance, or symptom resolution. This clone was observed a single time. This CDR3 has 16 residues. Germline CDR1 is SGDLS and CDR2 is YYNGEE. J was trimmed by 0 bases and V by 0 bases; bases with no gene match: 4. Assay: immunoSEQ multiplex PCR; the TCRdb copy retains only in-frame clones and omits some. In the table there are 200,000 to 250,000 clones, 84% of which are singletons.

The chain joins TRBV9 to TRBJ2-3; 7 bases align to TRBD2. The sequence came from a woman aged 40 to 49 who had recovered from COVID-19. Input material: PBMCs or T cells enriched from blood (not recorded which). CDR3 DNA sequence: TGTGCCAGCAGCGTAGGCCTAGCGGCTAGCACAGATACGCAGTATTTT. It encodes CASSVGLAASTDTQYF.